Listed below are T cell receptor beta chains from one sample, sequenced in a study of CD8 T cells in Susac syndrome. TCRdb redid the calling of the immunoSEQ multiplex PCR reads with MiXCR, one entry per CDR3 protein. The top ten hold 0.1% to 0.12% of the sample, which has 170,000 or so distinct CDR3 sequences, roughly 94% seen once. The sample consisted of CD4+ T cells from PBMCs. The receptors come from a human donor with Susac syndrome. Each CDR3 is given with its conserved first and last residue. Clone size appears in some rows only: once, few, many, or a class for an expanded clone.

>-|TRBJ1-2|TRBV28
CASIPGTSYGYTF
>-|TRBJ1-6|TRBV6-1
CASTLTGSGDSPLHF
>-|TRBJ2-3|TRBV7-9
CASSRYGDTQYF
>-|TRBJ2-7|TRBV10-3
CAISDRQGNEQYF
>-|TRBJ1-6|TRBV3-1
CASSQREYNSPLHF
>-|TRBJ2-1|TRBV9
CASSVRVAGALNEQFF
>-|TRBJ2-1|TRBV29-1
CSVEVMSGERYNEQFF
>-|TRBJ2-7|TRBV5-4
CASSERLAASYEQYF
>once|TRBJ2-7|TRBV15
CATSRDGTGTYEQYF
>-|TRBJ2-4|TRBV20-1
CSARSGTSKNIQYF
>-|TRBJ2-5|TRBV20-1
CSARDRAEYQETQYF
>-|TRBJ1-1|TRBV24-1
CATSDPGHPTMANAEAFF
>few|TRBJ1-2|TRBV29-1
CSVDKGTYGYTF
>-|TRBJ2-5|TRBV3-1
CASSPRGRLETQYF
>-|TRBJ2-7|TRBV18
CASSPQGSYEQYF
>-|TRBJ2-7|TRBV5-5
CASSPIGYEQYF
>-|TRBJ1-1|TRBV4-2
CTSSQDRRVPHVEAFF
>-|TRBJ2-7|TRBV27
CARTGQGRHEQYF
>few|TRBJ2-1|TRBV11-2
CASSLIPGKSSYNEQFF
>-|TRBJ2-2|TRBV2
CASTLVGRGGKANTGELFF
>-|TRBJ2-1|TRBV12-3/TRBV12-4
CASSLRRDYNEQFF
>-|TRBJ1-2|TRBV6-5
CASREGWSGYTF
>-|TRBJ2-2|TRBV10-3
CAISDSKGATGELFF
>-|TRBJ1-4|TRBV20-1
CSAGVQGFNEKLFF
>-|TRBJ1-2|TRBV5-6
CASSPLTGGRYGYTF
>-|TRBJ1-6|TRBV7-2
CATSPGGRSPLHF
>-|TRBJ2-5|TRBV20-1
CSARRANTQETQYF
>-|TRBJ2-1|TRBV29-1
CSSTLDSNEQFF
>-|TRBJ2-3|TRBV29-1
CSVPSQRGGTDTQYF
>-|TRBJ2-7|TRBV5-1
CASSWGTKSELSYEQYF
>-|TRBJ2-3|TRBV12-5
CASGLVLSTDTQYF
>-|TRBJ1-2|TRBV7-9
CASSLGQGPNYGYTF
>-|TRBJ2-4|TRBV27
CASKNLLAKNIQYF
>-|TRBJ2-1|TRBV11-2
CASSLDLLYNEQFF
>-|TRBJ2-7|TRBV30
CAGTPGTSTMEQYF
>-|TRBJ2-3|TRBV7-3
CASSSRRGGTGDTQYF
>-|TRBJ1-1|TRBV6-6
CASSAIKGNTEAFF
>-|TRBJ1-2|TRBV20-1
CSASWQGARGYTF
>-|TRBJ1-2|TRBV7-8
CASRYGTGGYGYTF
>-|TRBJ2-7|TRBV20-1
CSARTRAFAYEQYF
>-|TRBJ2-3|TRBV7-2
CASSLVGAGGRTDTQYF
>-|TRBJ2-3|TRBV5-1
CASSTRGATDTQYF
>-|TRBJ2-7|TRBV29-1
CSVSTRRQPYEQYF
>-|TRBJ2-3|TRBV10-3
CAISEGLAGHTDTQYF
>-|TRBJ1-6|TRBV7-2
CASSPNSGSPLHF
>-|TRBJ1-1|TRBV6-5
CASSYSRQEVPTEAFF
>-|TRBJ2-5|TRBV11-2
CASSFQTGWETQYF
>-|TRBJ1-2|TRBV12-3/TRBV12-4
CASSADGEGYTF
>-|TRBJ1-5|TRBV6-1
CASRLMGQKGNQPQHF
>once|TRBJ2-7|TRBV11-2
CASPGEPGSHEQYF